Following are 7 T cell receptor beta chains from one sample sequenced in a study of CD8+CD57+ T cells in acquired aplastic anemia. Profiling that covered TCR beta VDJ and CDR3 relied on genomic DNA as its template. TCRdb re-analysed the reads in MiXCR, keeping a single row per CDR3 protein. Of about 200,000 distinct CDR3 sequences listed, less than 75% are singletons. Patients chosen for sequencing had CD8+CD57+ cells that had expanded, as shown by flow cytometry. The sequenced sample was sorted CD4+, CD8+, or CD8+CD57+ T cells (not recorded which) from PBMCs. Receptor source: a human donor with aplastic anemia.

V gene TRBV12-3 or TRBV12-4 combines with J gene TRBJ2-3, with no clear D. The CDR3 is made up of 12 amino acids. The CDR3 is CAGRGTTDTQYF. In nucleotides, the CDR3 is TGTGCAGGTCGTGGAACCACAGATACGCAGTATTTT.

Comment on this clonotype: Compared with germline, one end of the junction differs, possibly owing to a read error. This rearrangement joins TRBV10-3 to TRBJ1-2; D gene uncertain. Germline V gene data show CDR1 as ENHRY and CDR2 as SYGVKD. The CDR3 runs to 11 residues. This CDR3 reads CAIKEGRVWAF. CDR3 in DNA: TGTGCCATCAAAGAGGGAAGGGTTTGGGCCTTC.

The genes are TRBV7-6 and TRBJ2-5, with D perhaps TRBD1 (5 bases). The CDR3 runs to 16 residues. Trimming removed 2 bases from V and 2 bases from J, with 15 bases in between. Germline CDR1 and CDR2: SGHVS and FNYEAQ. In nucleotides, the CDR3 is TGTGCCAGCAGCTTAAGGGGTTGGGGTTTACAAGAGACCCAGTACTTC. Its translation: CASSLRGWGLQETQYF.

This clonotype has more than one count but fewer than ten. The chain couples TRBV7-6 to TRBJ1-1; D perhaps matches TRBD1 (5 bases). The CDR3 consists of 12 residues. Trimming removed 1 base at V and 7 bases at J, with 7 bases between. Germline CDR1 SGHVS, CDR2 FNYEAQ. The CDR3 reads CASSLGQGEAFF. CDR3 bases: TGTGCCAGCAGCTTAGGGCAGGGTGAAGCTTTCTTT.

This clonotype has a count of ten or more. The chain has TRBV9 and TRBJ2-3; TRBD2 matches 7 bases. The germline gives CDR1 SGDLS, CDR2 YYNGEE. The CDR3 spans 17 residues. V lost 4 bases and J lost 1; bases outside the gene matches: 12. This chain's CDR3 is CASSTGTTQSGTDTQYF. As DNA, the CDR3 is TGTGCCAGCAGCACCGGGACTACACAATCGGGCACAGATACGCAGTATTTT.

This clonotype was detected only a few times. This chain uses TRBV7-9 with TRBJ2-7; 12 bases map to TRBD2. From germline, CDR1 is SEHNR and CDR2 FQNEAQ (reference sequence). CDR3 size: 19 residues. The V segment lost 5 bases and the J segment 6 bases; nucleotides outside the gene matches: 20. The CDR3 nucleotides are TGTGCCAGCAGCCCCGAGACTAGCGGGAGTCTTCGTCTCTTCCCCGAGCAGTACTTC. Translation: CASSPETSGSLRLFPEQYF.

The V call is TRBV7-9, the J call TRBJ2-3, with 7 bases identical to TRBD1. The trim removed 3 bases at V and 4 bases at J, leaving 7 bases unmatched. CDR3 length: 15 residues. Germline V gene lookup returns CDR1 SEHNR and CDR2 FQNEAQ (reference sequence). The CDR3 DNA reads TGTGCCAGCAGCTTCAGACAGGGATCAGCAGATACGCAGTATTTT. It codes for CASSFRQGSADTQYF. The entire variable domain, with the rest obtained from reference TRBV7-9 and TRBJ2-3, is as follows: DTGVSQNPRHKITKRGQNVTFRCDPISEHNRLYWYRQTLGQGPEFLTYFQNEAQLEKSRLLSDRFSAERPKGSFSTLEIQRTEQGDSAMYLCASSFRQGSADTQYFGPGTRLTVL.